This TCR beta chain was recovered during a study of beta chain features in type 1 diabetes. Whole-study context: Summed over all samples, the examined sorted cells came to about 110 million. General study findings and limits: Whether TCRB rearrangement is influenced by HLA type was left unresolved in this analysis. Insertions were fewer and deletions more numerous at VDJ junctions in type 1 diabetes patients. All four CD4+ subsets from Type 1 diabetes patients carried moderately but significantly shorter TCRB CDR3s.

Cell sorting via CD45RO/CCR7/CD25/CD127/CD95/CD27 was performed to obtain CD4+ naive, central memory, regulatory and stem cell-like memory cells. Concerning this clone itself: Its antigen is as yet unknown.

Deletions cut 6 bases from V and 1 base from J, with 15 bases between. The germline V gene encodes CDR1 LNHDA and CDR2 SQIVND (reference sequence). The CDR3 is made up of 15 amino acids. Expressed TCRB transcripts got sequenced, as all isolated RNA was reverse transcribed. The table came from immunoSEQ multiplex PCR; TCRdb's copy has only in-frame clones and leaves some out. The sample has hundreds of thousands of clones; 11% to 15% are singletons. Sample: naive CD4+ T cells from blood. The chain has TRBV19 and TRBJ1-1, with a tentative D call TRBD1 (6 bases). The TCR comes from a man aged 18 to 29 with type 1 diabetes. CDR3 nucleotides: TGTGCCAGTAGCCTAGGGGGGACGGCGAACACTGAAGCTTTCTTT. Protein product: CASSLGGTANTEAFF.